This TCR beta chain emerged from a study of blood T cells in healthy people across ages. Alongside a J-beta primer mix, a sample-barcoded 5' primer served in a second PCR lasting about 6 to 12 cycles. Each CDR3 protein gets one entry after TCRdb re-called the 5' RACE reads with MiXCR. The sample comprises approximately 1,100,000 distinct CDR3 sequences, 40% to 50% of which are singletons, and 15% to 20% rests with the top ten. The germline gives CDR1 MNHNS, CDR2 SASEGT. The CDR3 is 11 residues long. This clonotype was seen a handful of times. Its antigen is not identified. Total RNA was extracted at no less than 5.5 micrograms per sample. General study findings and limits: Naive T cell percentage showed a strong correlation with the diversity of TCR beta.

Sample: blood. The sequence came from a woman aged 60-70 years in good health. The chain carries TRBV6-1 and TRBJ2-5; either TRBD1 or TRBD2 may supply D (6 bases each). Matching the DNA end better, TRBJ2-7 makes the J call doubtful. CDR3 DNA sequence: TGTGCCAGCAGGGGGGGCAACGAGCAGTACTTC. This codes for CASRGGNEQYF.